These 8 T cell receptor beta chains were sequenced from one sample in a study of cytomegalovirus exposure and HLA in healthy donors. The PCR contained 60 Vbeta and 13 Jbeta primers. This table comes from immunoSEQ multiplex PCR, and its TCRdb copy is limited to in-frame clones, with some not included. The sample includes nearly 95,000 clones, less than 10% of them seen just once. Sequencing was done on a sample of PBMCs. Source of these receptors: a man between 50 and 59 years old in good health and CMV-seronegative.

The chain employs TRBV19 and TRBJ1-5; 9 bases agree with TRBD1. The ends lost 4 bases at V and 5 bases at J; junction bases unmatched: 3. The CDR3 sequence is 14 residues long. CDR1 is LNHDA, CDR2 SQIVND, per germline (reference sequence). The DNA of the CDR3 is TGTGCCAGTAGTACAACAGGGGGCTATCAGCCCCAGCATTTT. The encoded protein is CASSTTGGYQPQHF.

The gene calls are TRBV27 and TRBJ2-1; 9 bases are shared with TRBD2. CDR1 and CDR2 (germline): MNHEY, SMNVEV (reference sequence). The CDR3 contains 15 residues. V lost 6 bases and J lost 7; bases outside the gene matches: 10. CDR3 bases: TGTGCCAGCAGCACCGGGGCGGGGGGGTGGAATGAGCAGTTCTTC. Translation gives CASSTGAGGWNEQFF.

There are a few counts of this clone. V gene TRBV10-1 combines with J gene TRBJ2-3; TRBD1 is a possible D gene (6 bases). Trimming removed 0 bases at V and 6 bases at J, with 13 bases between. This CDR3 has 15 amino acids. Germline V gives CDR1 WNHNN, CDR2 SYGVQD (reference sequence). CDR3 bases: TGCGCCAGCAGTGAGTCAGCCCAGGGGAAGGATACGCAGTATTTT. Its translation: CASSESAQGKDTQYF.

This clone was detected only a few times. This rearrangement joins TRBV14 to TRBJ2-1; 8 bases map to TRBD2. The CDR3 runs to 16 residues. V was pared by 4 bases and J by 1 base, with 6 bases of the junction left unmatched. From germline, CDR1 is SGHDN and CDR2 FVKESK. The CDR3 DNA is TGTGCCAGCAGCCCTCTTCGGGGGGGGTCCTACAATGAGCAGTTCTTC. It is translated as CASSPLRGGSYNEQFF.

The chain has TRBV6-4 and TRBJ2-3, with TRBD2 matching 10 bases. From germline, CDR1 is MRHNA and CDR2 SNTAGT. This CDR3 has 17 residues. V gave up 3 bases and J gave up 0 bases; unmatched junction bases: 6. CDR3 sequence (DNA): TGTGCCAGCAGTGAACTGACTAGCGGGCCTAGCACAGATACGCAGTATTTT. As protein: CASSELTSGPSTDTQYF.

The genes are TRBV6-4 and TRBJ2-7; a possible D gene is TRBD2 (5 bases). The CDR3 extends over 14 amino acids. Germline V gene data show CDR1 as MRHNA and CDR2 as SNTAGT. Trimming stripped 0 bases from V and 6 bases from J, with 12 bases between. For the CDR3, the DNA is TGTGCCAGCAGTGACTCTCGGGGAGCTGGCGAGCAGTACTTC. Its protein is CASSDSRGAGEQYF.

This clone showed up just a few times. This chain links TRBV5-4 with TRBJ2-7; 10 nucleotides line up with TRBD2. The germline V gene encodes CDR1 SGHNT and CDR2 YYREEE (reference sequence). V gave up 4 bases and J gave up 2 bases; unmatched junction bases: 6. There are 15 residues in the CDR3. As DNA, the CDR3 is TGTGCCAGCAGCCAGTCTAGCGGGGGCCCCTACGAGCAGTACTTC. Its translation: CASSQSSGGPYEQYF.

The J gene is TRBJ1-1, the V gene TRBV14; no firm D call. Germline CDR1 reads SGHDN; CDR2 reads FVKESK. V lost 0 bases to trimming and J lost 6 bases, with 14 bases between them. This CDR3 has 15 residues. The CDR3 here is CASSQDPPRYAEAFF. The DNA for the CDR3 is TGTGCCAGCAGCCAAGATCCCCCGCGGTATGCTGAAGCTTTCTTT. The full variable domain, rest sourced from reference TRBV14 and TRBJ1-1, is EAGVTQFPSHSVIEKGQTVTLRCDPISGHDNLYWYRRVMGKEIKFLLHFVKESKQDESGMPNNRFLAERTGGTYSTLKVQPAELEDSGVYFCASSQDPPRYAEAFFGQGTRLTVV.